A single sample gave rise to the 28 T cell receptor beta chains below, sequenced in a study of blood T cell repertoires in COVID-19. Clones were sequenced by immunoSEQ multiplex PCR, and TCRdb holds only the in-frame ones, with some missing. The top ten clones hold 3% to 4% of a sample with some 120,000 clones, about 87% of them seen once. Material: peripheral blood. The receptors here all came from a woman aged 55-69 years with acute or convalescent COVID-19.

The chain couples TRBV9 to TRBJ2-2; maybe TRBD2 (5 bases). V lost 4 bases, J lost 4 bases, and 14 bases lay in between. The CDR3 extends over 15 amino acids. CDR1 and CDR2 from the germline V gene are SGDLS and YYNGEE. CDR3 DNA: TGTGCCAGCAGCCCGGGAACGGATCCCACCGGGGAGCTGTTTTTT. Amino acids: CASSPGTDPTGELFF.

CDR3 coding DNA: TGTGCCAGCAGCGCGGGACTAGCGGGAATAGGTGAGCAGTTCTTC. It translates to CASSAGLAGIGEQFF. The chain carries TRBV5-5 and TRBJ2-1; 13 bases are shared with TRBD2. Trimming cost V 4 bases and J 9 bases; bases outside gene matches: 7. The CDR3 length is 15 residues. Germline V gene lookup returns CDR1 SGHKS and CDR2 YYEKEE (reference sequence).

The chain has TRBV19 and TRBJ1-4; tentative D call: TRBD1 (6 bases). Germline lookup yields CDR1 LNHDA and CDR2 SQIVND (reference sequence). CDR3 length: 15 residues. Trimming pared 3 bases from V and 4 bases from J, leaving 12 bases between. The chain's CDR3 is CASSMARGGNEKLFF. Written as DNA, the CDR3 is TGTGCCAGTAGTATGGCCAGGGGCGGTAATGAAAAACTGTTTTTT.

The CDR3 is CASSTLAGDASEQYF. CDR3 nucleotides: TGTGCCAGCAGTACACTAGCGGGAGACGCAAGCGAGCAGTACTTC. V usage is TRBV27 and J usage is TRBJ2-7; 11 positions agree with TRBD2. V was clipped by 5 bases and J by 6 bases; unmatched bases: 9. Germline loops: CDR1 MNHEY, CDR2 SMNVEV (reference sequence). The CDR3 extends over 15 amino acids.

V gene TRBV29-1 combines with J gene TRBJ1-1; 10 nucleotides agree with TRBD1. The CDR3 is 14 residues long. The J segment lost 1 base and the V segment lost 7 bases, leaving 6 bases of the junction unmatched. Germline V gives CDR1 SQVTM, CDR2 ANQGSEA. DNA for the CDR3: TGCAGCGGGATGACAGGGGGCGGGAACACTGAAGCTTTCTTT. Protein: CSGMTGGGNTEAFF.

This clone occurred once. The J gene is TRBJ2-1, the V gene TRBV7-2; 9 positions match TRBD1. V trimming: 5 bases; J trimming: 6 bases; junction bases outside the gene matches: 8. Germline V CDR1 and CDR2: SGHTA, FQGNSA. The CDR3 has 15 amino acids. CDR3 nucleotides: TGTGCCAGCAGCCCGAGACAGGGGGTATTCAATGAGCAGTTCTTC. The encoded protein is CASSPRQGVFNEQFF.

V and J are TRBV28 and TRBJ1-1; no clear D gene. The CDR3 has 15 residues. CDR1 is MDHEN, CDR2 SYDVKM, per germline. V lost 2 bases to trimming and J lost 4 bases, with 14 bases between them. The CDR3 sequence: CASSLGGTSSTEAFF. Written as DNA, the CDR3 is TGTGCCAGCAGTTTAGGAGGAACCTCGAGCACTGAAGCTTTCTTT. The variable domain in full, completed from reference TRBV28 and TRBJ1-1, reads DVKVTQSSRYLVKRTGEKVFLECVQDMDHENMFWYRQDPGLGLRLIYFSYDVKMKEKGDIPEGYSVSREKKERFSLILESASTNQTSMYLCASSLGGTSSTEAFFGQGTRLTVV.

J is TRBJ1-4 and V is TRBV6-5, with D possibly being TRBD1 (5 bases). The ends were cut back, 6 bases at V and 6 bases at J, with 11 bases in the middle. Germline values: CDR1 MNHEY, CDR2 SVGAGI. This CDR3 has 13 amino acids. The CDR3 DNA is TGTGCCAGCAGCCGACAGACTGATGAAAAACTGTTTTTT. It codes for CASSRQTDEKLFF.

CDR3 sequence: CASSSEKRGTDTQYF. The CDR3, as DNA: TGTGCCAGCAGCTCCGAAAAGCGGGGCACAGATACGCAGTATTTT. The chain couples TRBV9 to TRBJ2-3; TRBD2 is a possible D gene (6 bases). CDR1 is SGDLS and CDR2 is YYNGEE in the germline V gene. The CDR3 length is 15 residues. Trimming removed 4 bases from V and 1 base from J, with 13 bases in between.

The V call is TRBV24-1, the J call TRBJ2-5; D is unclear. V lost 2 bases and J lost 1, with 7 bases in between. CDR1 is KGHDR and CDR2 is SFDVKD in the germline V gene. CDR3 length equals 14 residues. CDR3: CATSDSPLQETQYF. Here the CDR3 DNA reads TGTGCCACCAGTGATTCCCCACTCCAAGAGACCCAGTACTTC.

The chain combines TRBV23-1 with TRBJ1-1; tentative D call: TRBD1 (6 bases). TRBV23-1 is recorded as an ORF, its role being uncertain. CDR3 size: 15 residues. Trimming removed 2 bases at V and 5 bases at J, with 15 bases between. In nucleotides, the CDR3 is TGCGCCAGCAGTCAACCCCGACAGGACGGGACTGAAGCTTTCTTT. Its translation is CASSQPRQDGTEAFF.

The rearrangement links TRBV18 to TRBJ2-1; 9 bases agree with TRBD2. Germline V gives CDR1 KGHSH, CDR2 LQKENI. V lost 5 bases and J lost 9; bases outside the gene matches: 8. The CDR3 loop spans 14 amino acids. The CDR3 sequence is CASSGRGRAFEQFF. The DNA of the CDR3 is TGTGCCAGCTCAGGGCGCGGGAGGGCATTTGAGCAGTTCTTC.

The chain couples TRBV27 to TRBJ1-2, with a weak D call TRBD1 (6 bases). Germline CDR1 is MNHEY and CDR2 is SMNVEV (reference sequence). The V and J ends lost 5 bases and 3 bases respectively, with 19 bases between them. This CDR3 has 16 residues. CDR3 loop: CASSPNPYRADYGYTF. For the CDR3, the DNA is TGTGCCAGCAGTCCCAATCCGTACAGGGCAGACTATGGCTACACCTTC.

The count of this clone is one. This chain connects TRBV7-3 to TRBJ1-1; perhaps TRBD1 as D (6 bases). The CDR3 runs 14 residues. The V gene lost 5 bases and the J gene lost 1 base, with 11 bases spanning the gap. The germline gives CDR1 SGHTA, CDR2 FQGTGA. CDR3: CASSPNRENTEAFF. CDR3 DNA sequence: TGTGCCAGCAGCCCGAACAGGGAGAACACTGAAGCTTTCTTT.

The CDR3 coding sequence is TGTGCCAGCAGCCCCGGACAGGGTAAACCCTACGAGCAGTACGTC. Translating gives CASSPGQGKPYEQYV. The chain links TRBV11-2 to TRBJ2-7; 8 bases match TRBD1. With 5 bases clipped from V and 2 bases from J, the junction kept 8 bases outside the gene matches. Germline V CDR1 and CDR2: SGHAT, FQNNGV. The CDR3 runs to 15 residues.

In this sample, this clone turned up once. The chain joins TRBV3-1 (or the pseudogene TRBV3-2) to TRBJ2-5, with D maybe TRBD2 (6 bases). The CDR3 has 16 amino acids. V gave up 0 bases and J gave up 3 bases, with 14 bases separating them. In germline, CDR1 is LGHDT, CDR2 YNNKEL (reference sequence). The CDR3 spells CASSQEDGRGEETQYF. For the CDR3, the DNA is TGTGCCAGCAGCCAAGAGGACGGGAGAGGGGAAGAGACCCAGTACTTC.

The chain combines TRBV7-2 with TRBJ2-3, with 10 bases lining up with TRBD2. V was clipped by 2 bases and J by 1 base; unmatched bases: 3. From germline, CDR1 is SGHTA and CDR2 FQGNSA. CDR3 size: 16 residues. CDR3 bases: TGTGCCAGCAGCTTAACGGGGACTAGCGGCACAGATACGCAGTATTTT. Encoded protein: CASSLTGTSGTDTQYF.

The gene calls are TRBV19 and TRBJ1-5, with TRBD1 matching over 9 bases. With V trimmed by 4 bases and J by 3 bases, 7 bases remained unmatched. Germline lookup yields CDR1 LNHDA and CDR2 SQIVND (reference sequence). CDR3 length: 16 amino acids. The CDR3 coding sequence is TGTGCCAGTAGTAGAGGAGGACAGGGGTACAATCAGCCCCAGCATTTT. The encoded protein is CASSRGGQGYNQPQHF.

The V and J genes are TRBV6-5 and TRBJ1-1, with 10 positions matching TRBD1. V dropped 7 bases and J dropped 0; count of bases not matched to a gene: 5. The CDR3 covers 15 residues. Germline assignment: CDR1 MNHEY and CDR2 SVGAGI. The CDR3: CASTWGQGMNTEAFF. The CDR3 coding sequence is TGTGCCAGCACCTGGGGACAGGGGATGAACACTGAAGCTTTCTTT.

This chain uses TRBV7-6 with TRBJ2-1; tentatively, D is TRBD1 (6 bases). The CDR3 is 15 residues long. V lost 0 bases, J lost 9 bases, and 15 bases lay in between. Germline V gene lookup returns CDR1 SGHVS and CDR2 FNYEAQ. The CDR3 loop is CASSLAGGEVGEQFF. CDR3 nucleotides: TGTGCCAGCAGCTTAGCAGGGGGAGAAGTTGGTGAGCAGTTCTTC. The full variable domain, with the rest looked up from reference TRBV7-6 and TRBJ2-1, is GAGVSQSPRYKVTKRGQDVALRCDPISGHVSLYWYRQALGQGPEFLTYFNYEAQQDKSGLPNDRFSAERPEGSISTLTIQRTEQRDSAMYRCASSLAGGEVGEQFFGPGTRLTVL.

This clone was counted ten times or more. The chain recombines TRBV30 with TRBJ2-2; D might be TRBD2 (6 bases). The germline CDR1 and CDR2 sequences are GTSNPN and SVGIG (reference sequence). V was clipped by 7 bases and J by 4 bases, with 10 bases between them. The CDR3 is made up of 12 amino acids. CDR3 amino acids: CAFRGSTGELFF. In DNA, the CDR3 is TGTGCCTTCCGGGGGAGCACCGGGGAGCTGTTTTTT. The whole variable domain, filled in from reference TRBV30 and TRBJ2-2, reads SQTIHQWPATLVQPVGSPLSLECTVEGTSNPNLYWYRQAAGRGLQLLFYSVGIGQISSEVPQNLSASRPQDRQFILSSKKLLLSDSGFYLCAFRGSTGELFFGEGSRLTVL.

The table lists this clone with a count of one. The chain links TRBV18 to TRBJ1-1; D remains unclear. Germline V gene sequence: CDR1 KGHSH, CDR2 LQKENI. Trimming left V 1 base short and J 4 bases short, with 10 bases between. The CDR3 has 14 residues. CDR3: CASSPLPRGTEAFF. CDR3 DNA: TGTGCCAGCTCACCACTCCCGAGAGGCACTGAAGCTTTCTTT.

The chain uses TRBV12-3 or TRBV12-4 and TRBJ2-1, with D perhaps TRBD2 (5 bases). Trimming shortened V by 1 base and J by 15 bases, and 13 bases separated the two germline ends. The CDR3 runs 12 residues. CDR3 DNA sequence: TGTGCCAGCAGTTTAGGGGTCGGGGTGCTGTTCTTC. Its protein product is CASSLGVGVLFF.

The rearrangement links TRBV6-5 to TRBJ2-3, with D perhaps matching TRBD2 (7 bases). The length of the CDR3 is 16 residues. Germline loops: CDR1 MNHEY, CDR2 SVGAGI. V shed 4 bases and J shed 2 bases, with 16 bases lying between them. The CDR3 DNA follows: TGTGCCAGCAGTTCCCGAGGGGGAGGGCCCACAGATACGCAGTATTTT. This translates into CASSSRGGGPTDTQYF.

The CDR3 DNA reads as TGTGCCATCAGTGAGTCAGGAAAAACATACCGCGGGAACACTGAAGCTTTCTTT. The encoded protein is CAISESGKTYRGNTEAFF. The rearrangement links TRBV10-3 to TRBJ1-1; the D is unclear. Germline CDR1 reads ENHRY; CDR2 reads SYGVKD. With 0 bases removed from V and 1 base from J, the gap between germline ends came to 18 bases. The CDR3 loop spans 18 amino acids.

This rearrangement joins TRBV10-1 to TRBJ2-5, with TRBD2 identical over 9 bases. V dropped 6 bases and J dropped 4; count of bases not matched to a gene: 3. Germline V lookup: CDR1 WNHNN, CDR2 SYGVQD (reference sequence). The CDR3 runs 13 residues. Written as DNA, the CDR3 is TGCGCCAGCAGCGCGGGAGGGCTAGAGACCCAGTACTTC. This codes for CASSAGGLETQYF.

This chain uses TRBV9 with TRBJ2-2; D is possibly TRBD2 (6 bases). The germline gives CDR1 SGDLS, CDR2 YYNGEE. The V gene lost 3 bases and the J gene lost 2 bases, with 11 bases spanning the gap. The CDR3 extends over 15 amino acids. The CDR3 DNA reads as TGTGCCAGCAGCGAAGTTAGCGGAAACACCGGGGAGCTGTTTTTT. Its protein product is CASSEVSGNTGELFF.

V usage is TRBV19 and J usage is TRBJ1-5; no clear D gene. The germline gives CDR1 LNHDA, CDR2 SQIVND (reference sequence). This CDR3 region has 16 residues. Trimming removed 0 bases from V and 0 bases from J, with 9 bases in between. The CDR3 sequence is CASSIEGVNSNQPQHF. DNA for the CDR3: TGTGCCAGTAGTATAGAGGGCGTTAATAGCAATCAGCCCCAGCATTTT.